This is a list of T cell receptor beta chains from one sample in a study of cytomegalovirus exposure and HLA in healthy donors. The method was immunoSEQ multiplex PCR; TCRdb's version includes in-frame clones alone and lacks a portion of them. The sample consists of more than 85,000 clones, about three fifths of them appearing once. The sample consisted of PBMCs. These receptors originate from a human donor in good health. Each CDR3 is given with its conserved first and last residue. Each record gives: V gene, D gene, J gene, clone size, CDR3 DNA, CDR3 protein. A D gene is named only where the DNA matches it firmly. The size field is filled for only some rows; it gives once, few, many or a size class.

TRBV28	TRBD1	TRBJ1-5	few	TGTGCCAGCAGTCGCGGACAGGGAGGCAATCAGCCCCAGCATTTT	CASSRGQGGNQPQHF
TRBV28	TRBD1	TRBJ1-2	.	TGTGCCAGCCGCCCGGGACAGGGGGCGAGTGGCTACACCTTC	CASRPGQGASGYTF
TRBV5-1	TRBD1	TRBJ2-3	.	TGCGCCAGCAGCTTGCCGGGACAGACCACAGATACGCAGTATTTT	CASSLPGQTTDTQYF
TRBV7-8	TRBD2	TRBJ2-7	.	TGTGCCAGCAGCCCCCCCGGGGGGACGGGCTACGAGCAGTACTTC	CASSPPGGTGYEQYF
TRBV21-1	.	TRBJ1-4	few	TGTGCCAGCAGCAAAGACAGGGGGCTTGAAAAACTGTTTTTT	CASSKDRGLEKLFF
TRBV11-2	TRBD2	TRBJ2-3	.	TGTGCCAGCAGCCGCTATAGCGGGGGCACAGATACGCAGTATTTT	CASSRYSGGTDTQYF
TRBV5-1	.	TRBJ1-1	.	TGCGCCAGCAGCACCCGGGACTCCTCCGCCACTGAAGCTTTCTTT	CASSTRDSSATEAFF
TRBV5-5	.	TRBJ2-5	.	TGTGCCAGCAGCTTGGGCGGTAGAGAGACCCAGTACTTC	CASSLGGRETQYF
TRBV14	.	TRBJ1-1	.	TGTGCCAGCAGCCAAGAGGCGAGACAGCTTAACACTGAAGCTTTCTTT	CASSQEARQLNTEAFF
TRBV19	.	TRBJ2-2	.	TGTGCCAGTAGGGACAGCCCAACGCCCACCGGGGAGCTGTTTTTT	CASRDSPTPTGELFF
TRBV6-5	TRBD1	TRBJ1-2	few	TGTGCCAGCAGCCGGACAGGGAACTATGGCTACACCTTC	CASSRTGNYGYTF
TRBV10-3	.	TRBJ1-5	.	TGTGCCATCAGTGAGTCGGGAGGTCAGCCCCAGCATTTT	CAISESGGQPQHF
TRBV7-6	.	TRBJ2-7	few	TGTGCCAGCAGCTCCAGACAGACCTACGAGCAGTACTTC	CASSSRQTYEQYF
TRBV27	.	TRBJ2-2	.	TGTGCCAGCAGTTTCTTGGGGGCGCCTTCCGGGGAGCTGTTTTTT	CASSFLGAPSGELFF
TRBV6-1	TRBD2	TRBJ2-7	.	TGTGCCAGCAGTGAAGTGGGGGGGGGATCTCTCGAGCAGTACTTC	CASSEVGGGSLEQYF
TRBV19	.	TRBJ1-5	.	TGTGCCAGTAGTATAGACGGGTATAGCAATCAGCCCCAGCATTTT	CASSIDGYSNQPQHF
TRBV19	.	TRBJ2-7	.	TGTGCCAGTAACGACGGCGGGGCCTACGAGCAGTACTTC	CASNDGGAYEQYF
TRBV6-1	TRBD2	TRBJ2-7	.	TGTGCCAGCAGTGAAGCAAGCGGGAGCCTATCCTACGAGCAGTACTTC	CASSEASGSLSYEQYF
TRBV13	.	TRBJ2-7	.	TGTGCCAGCAGCCCCCCGGACAGCTCCTACGAGCAGTACTTC	CASSPPDSSYEQYF
TRBV7-2	TRBD2	TRBJ2-1	.	TGTGCCAGCAGCTCCTGGACTAGCGGTCCCGGGGAGCAGTTCTTC	CASSSWTSGPGEQFF
TRBV7-8	.	TRBJ1-5	.	TGTGCCAGCAGCTTAGTGGGTGCGGGGAGCAATCAGCCCCAGCATTTT	CASSLVGAGSNQPQHF
TRBV10-3	.	TRBJ2-7	.	TGTGCCATCCAGGGAGGTGTCAACGAGCAGTACTTC	CAIQGGVNEQYF
TRBV5-1	TRBD2	TRBJ2-7	.	TGCGCCAGCAGCTACCGACTAGCGGGGGTACCCTACGAGCAGTACTTC	CASSYRLAGVPYEQYF
TRBV6-1	TRBD1	TRBJ1-2	once	TGTGCCAGCAGTGGGGTTATATCGGACAGGTTGGGCTATGGCTACACCTTC	CASSGVISDRLGYGYTF
TRBV10-2	.	TRBJ1-5	.	TGCGCCAGCAGTGAGTCGAGTGGGCCGATAAACAATCAGCCCCAGCATTTT	CASSESSGPINNQPQHF
TRBV13	TRBD2	TRBJ2-7	.	TGTGCCAGCAGCTCCGAGCGGGAGCGGACCTACGAGCAGTACTTC	CASSSERERTYEQYF
TRBV6-1	.	TRBJ2-7	.	TGTGCCAGCAGTGACTTCAGCTCCTACGAGCAGTACTTC	CASSDFSSYEQYF
TRBV11-2	TRBD2	TRBJ2-1	few	TGTGCCAGCAGCTCGCCCAGGACTAGCGGGAGGGCCAGGGGTGAGCAGTTCTTC	CASSSPRTSGRARGEQFF
TRBV19	.	TRBJ1-2	.	TGTGCCAGTGGAACCCCCGGGACACCTATCTATGGCTACACCTTC	CASGTPGTPIYGYTF
TRBV9	.	TRBJ1-3	.	TGTGCCAGCAGCGTAGGGACAGTCAACTCTGGAAACACCATATATTTT	CASSVGTVNSGNTIYF
TRBV28	.	TRBJ2-7	.	TGTGCCAGCTTCGGACAGACATACGAGCAGTACTTC	CASFGQTYEQYF
TRBV9	.	TRBJ2-1	.	TGTGCCAGCAGCGTAGCTTCAGGGGGGATATCTGAGCAGTTCTTC	CASSVASGGISEQFF
TRBV30	TRBD1	TRBJ1-2	.	TGTGCCTGGAGAACGGGGACAGGGAGGGGCTACTTCTTC	CAWRTGTGRGYFF
TRBV6-1	TRBD2	TRBJ2-1	.	TGTGCCAGCACTAAAGGACTAGCGGGAGGGAATGAGCAGTTCTTC	CASTKGLAGGNEQFF
TRBV9	TRBD1	TRBJ2-6	few	TGTGCCAGCAGCTCGCTAGACAGGGCTGGGGCCAACGTCCTGACTTTC	CASSSLDRAGANVLTF
TRBV5-6	.	TRBJ2-7	.	TGTGCCAGCAGCTTAGGAACAGGGAGTCCCTACGAGCAGTACTTC	CASSLGTGSPYEQYF
TRBV6-5	.	TRBJ2-7	.	TGTGCCAGCAATGGGCGGGACTACGAGCAGTACTTC	CASNGRDYEQYF
TRBV23-1	.	TRBJ2-7	.	TGCGCCAGCAGTCAGCCAGAATACGAGCAGTACTTC	CASSQPEYEQYF
TRBV5-1	TRBD1	TRBJ2-1	.	TGCGCCAGCAGCGAGGGACAGGCATACAATGAGCAGTTCTTC	CASSEGQAYNEQFF
TRBV28	TRBD1	TRBJ1-1	.	TGTGCCAGCAGAAGACAGGGTAGGAACACTGAAGCTTTCTTT	CASRRQGRNTEAFF
TRBV5-1	TRBD1	TRBJ2-3	.	TGCGCCAGCAGCAATGACAGGGCCGGCACAGATACGCAGTATTTT	CASSNDRAGTDTQYF
TRBV28	.	TRBJ1-2	.	TGTGCCAGCACCCAGGGCTTCGCTAGTGGCTACACCTTC	CASTQGFASGYTF
TRBV15	TRBD2	TRBJ2-3	.	TGTGCCACCAGCAGAGATCCCCTAGCGGGAGTCCCAGATACGCAGTATTTT	CATSRDPLAGVPDTQYF
TRBV2	TRBD2	TRBJ2-1	few	TGTGCCAGCACAAGGGCGGGAGTTACTATCTACAATGAGCAGTTCTTC	CASTRAGVTIYNEQFF
TRBV4-1	.	TRBJ2-3	medium-sized	TGCGCCAGCAGCCAAGAAGGCGGAACTAGCACAGATACGCAGTATTTT	CASSQEGGTSTDTQYF
TRBV19	TRBD1	TRBJ2-3	.	TGTGCCAGTAGTATCCAGACAGGGGGAGGCACAGATACGCAGTATTTT	CASSIQTGGGTDTQYF
TRBV5-8	TRBD1	TRBJ2-7	.	TGTGCCAGCAGCACCGACAGGGGCCACGAGCAGTACTTC	CASSTDRGHEQYF
TRBV2	.	TRBJ2-1	.	TGTGCCAGCACCTTTCTTGTCGGGGAGCAGTTCTTC	CASTFLVGEQFF
TRBV19	TRBD1	TRBJ2-7	.	TGTGCCAGTAGTCACCCCGGGACAGGGTACGAGCAGTACTTC	CASSHPGTGYEQYF
TRBV7-9	.	TRBJ2-2	.	TGTGCCAGCAGCCCAAAGTCCGGGTCCTCGAACACCGGGGAGCTGTTTTTT	CASSPKSGSSNTGELFF